The text below deals with one T cell receptor beta chain. Amplification targeted TCR beta CDR3 regions from RNA transcripts. Carried out on the TCR CDR3, a first-round RT-PCR used the HTBI primer set. TCRdb fed the multiplex PCR reads into MiXCR, producing one record per CDR3 protein. The table records approximately 260,000 distinct CDR3 sequences, 12% to 15% of them present only once. The entry originates in a study of T cells in Graves' hyperthyroidism and ophthalmopathy. V lost 6 bases and J 7 bases, leaving 13 bases between the germline ends. This CDR3 spans 13 amino acids. CDR1 MNHNS and CDR2 SASEGT come from the germline V gene.

The sequence derives from a woman aged 45-65 years with Graves' hyperthyroidism that later progressed to Graves' ophthalmopathy. Specimen: blood. The chain recombines TRBV6-1 with TRBJ1-5, with a tentative D call TRBD1 (6 bases). In nucleotides, the CDR3 is TGTGCCAGCAGAAACAGGGATCTACAGCCCCAGCATTTT. The encoded protein is CASRNRDLQPQHF.